This is a list of T cell receptor delta chains from one sample in a study of Vδ1+ human thymocytes. TCRdb re-called clones from the multiplex PCR reads via CATT. The sample lists 20,000 to 25,000 delta-chain clones; 29% were seen once. Sequences were obtained from Vdelta1+ gamma-delta thymocytes from the thymus. All receptors derive from a boy in the first two years of life who had congenital heart surgery. Both conserved end residues are part of each CDR3. Each record gives: V gene, clone size, D gene, J gene, CDR3 length, CDR3 DNA, CDR3 protein. D genes are given only for firm matches. Part of the rows lack a size; the others show once, few, many or a class for expanded clones.

V: TRDV1; size: NA; D: NA; J: TRDJ1; length: 14; DNA: TGTGCTCTTGGGGAACTAGGCCACACCGATAAACTCATCTTT; CDR3: CALGELGHTDKLIF
V: TRDV1; size: medium-sized; D: NA; J: TRDJ1; length: 19; DNA: TGTGCTCTTGGGGAACACCTTCCTATCGGGGGGATTTACACCGATAAACTCATCTTT; CDR3: CALGEHLPIGGIYTDKLIF
V: TRDV1; size: NA; D: NA; J: TRDJ1; length: 22; DNA: TGTGCTCTTGGGGAAGAACTACACGTCCACCTGGGTCCCACTTATAACACCGATAAACTCATCTTT; CDR3: CALGEELHVHLGPTYNTDKLIF
V: TRDV1; size: many; D: NA; J: TRDJ1; length: 21; DNA: TGTGCTCTTGGGGAACTTTCCTACAGCTGGGGGACGACCATGTACACCGATAAACTCATCTTT; CDR3: CALGELSYSWGTTMYTDKLIF
V: TRDV1; size: few; D: TRDD3; J: TRDJ1; length: 19; DNA: TGTGCTCTTGGGGAACAGGGCGGCAGTGGGGGGGATATAACCGATAAACTCATCTTT; CDR3: CALGEQGGSGGDITDKLIF
V: TRDV1; size: NA; D: NA; J: TRDJ1; length: 18; DNA: TGTGCTCTTGGGGAACTAGTTCCTGTTGACTGGGTAACCGATAAACTCATCTTT; CDR3: CALGELVPVDWVTDKLIF
V: TRDV1; size: NA; D: NA; J: TRDJ1; length: 19; DNA: TGTGCTCTTGGGGAACTCCGAATTGACGTCCGACCGTACACCGATAAACTCATCTTT; CDR3: CALGELRIDVRPYTDKLIF
V: TRDV1; size: few; D: TRDD3; J: TRDJ1; length: 22; DNA: TGTGCTCTTGGTTACGAGGGAGCTTCTGGAGGGATACGATCGGGGTACACCGATAAACTCATCTTT; CDR3: CALGYEGASGGIRSGYTDKLIF
V: TRDV1; size: NA; D: NA; J: TRDJ1; length: 18; DNA: TGTGCTCTTGGGGCGCCAGTTCCCTGGGGATCGTACACCGATAAACTCATCTTT; CDR3: CALGAPVPWGSYTDKLIF
V: TRDV1; size: many; D: NA; J: TRDJ1; length: 21; DNA: TGTGCTCTTGGGGAACAGTACCCCTACGATGGGGGTGCGGGGTACACCGATAAACTCATCTTT; CDR3: CALGEQYPYDGGAGYTDKLIF
V: TRDV1; size: NA; D: NA; J: TRDJ1; length: 17; DNA: TGTGCTCTTGGGGAACGGTTCCTACTCGTGGGGGAGCGGGTACTCATCTTT; CDR3: CALGERFLLVGERVLIF
V: TRDV1; size: medium-sized; D: TRDD3; J: TRDJ1; length: 21; DNA: TGTGCTCTTGGGGAGCCCGGACTTGAGGGGGGATACCCGGTGGTCATCGATAAACTCATCTTT; CDR3: CALGEPGLEGGYPVVIDKLIF
V: TRDV1; size: few; D: TRDD3; J: TRDJ1; length: 15; DNA: TGTGCTCACACTGGGGGATACGCATTCACCGATAAACTCATCTTT; CDR3: CAHTGGYAFTDKLIF
V: TRDV1; size: NA; D: NA; J: TRDJ1; length: 20; DNA: TGTGCTCTCGCATTCCCCGTACTTGGGGATCGGAACGGGTACACCGATAAACTCATCTTT; CDR3: CALAFPVLGDRNGYTDKLIF
V: TRDV1; size: NA; D: TRDD3; J: TRDJ1; length: 20; DNA: TGTGCTCTTGGGGAACTTTTAAGTCGCTCTGGGGGACGGAACACCGATAAACTCATCTTT; CDR3: CALGELLSRSGGRNTDKLIF
V: TRDV1; size: NA; D: NA; J: TRDJ1; length: 18; DNA: TGTGCTCTTGGGGAAGGAATGGGCCCCTTATACTTCATTGGTAAACTCATCTTT; CDR3: CALGEGMGPLYFIGKLIF
V: TRDV1; size: NA; D: TRDD3; J: TRDJ1; length: 18; DNA: TGTGCTCTTGGGGAACTGGCGTGGTTGGGGGATACTATGGGTAAACTCATCTTT; CDR3: CALGELAWLGDTMGKLIF
V: TRDV1; size: NA; D: NA; J: TRDJ1; length: 16; DNA: TGTGCTCTTGGCCCCCTAGGGCCGCCTCACACCGATAAACTCATCTTT; CDR3: CALGPLGPPHTDKLIF
V: TRDV1; size: few; D: TRDD3; J: TRDJ1; length: 20; DNA: TGTGCTCTTGTCATTCCTAGACATCCTTGGGGGATAGTGTACACCGATAAACTCATCTTT; CDR3: CALVIPRHPWGIVYTDKLIF
V: TRDV1; size: NA; D: NA; J: TRDJ1; length: 13; DNA: TGTGCTCTTGGGGCCCCTTCCAACGATAAACCCATCTTT; CDR3: CALGAPSNDKPIF
V: TRDV1; size: many; D: TRDD3; J: TRDJ1; length: 19; DNA: TGTGCTCTTGGGGAACGGAGCCTACTGGGGGTACTGTACACCGATAAACTCATCTTT; CDR3: CALGERSLLGVLYTDKLIF
V: TRDV1; size: NA; D: TRDD3; J: TRDJ1; length: 18; DNA: TGTGCTCTTGGGGAGAAAATGCCTCTACTGGGGGATACCGATAAACTCATCTTT; CDR3: CALGEKMPLLGDTDKLIF
V: TRDV3; size: few; D: TRDD3; J: TRDJ1; length: 18; DNA: TGTGCCTCCGTCACCTACACACTGGGGGATACGGACACCGATAAACTCATCTTT; CDR3: CASVTYTLGDTDTDKLIF
V: TRDV1; size: NA; D: NA; J: TRDJ1; length: 16; DNA: TGTGCTCTTGGGGAAAAAAGCCGTAGGTACACCGATAAACTCATCTTT; CDR3: CALGEKSRRYTDKLIF
V: TRDV1; size: few; D: NA; J: TRDJ1; length: 21; DNA: TGTGCTCTTGGGGAACCGGATCCTACCAGTACTGGGCGCCCCCGGGGCGATAAACTCATCTTT; CDR3: CALGEPDPTSTGRPRGDKLIF
V: TRDV1; size: NA; D: TRDD3; J: TRDJ1; length: 23; DNA: TGTGCTCTTGGGGAAAGGTGGCTCCTACGGTTTACTGGGGGATACGCCGGGTCCGATAAACTCATCTTT; CDR3: CALGERWLLRFTGGYAGSDKLIF
V: TRDV1; size: many; D: NA; J: TRDJ1; length: 17; DNA: TGTGCTCTTGGGGAACTAGTACTAAGCTATTACACCGATAAACTCATCTTT; CDR3: CALGELVLSYYTDKLIF
V: TRDV1; size: NA; D: TRDD3; J: TRDJ1; length: 18; DNA: TGTGCTCTTGGGGAACGAGCCCCCTTCTGGGGGATTACCGATAAACTCATCTTT; CDR3: CALGERAPFWGITDKLIF
V: TRDV1; size: NA; D: TRDD3; J: TRDJ1; length: 17; DNA: TGTGCTCTTGGGGAGTCTACCCTTACTGGGGGCCTTAGTAAACTCATCTTT; CDR3: CALGESTLTGGLSKLIF
V: TRDV1; size: NA; D: TRDD3; J: TRDJ1; length: 18; DNA: TGTGCTCTTGGACGTCGATGGGGATACCGTTTGTACACCGATAAACTCATCTTT; CDR3: CALGRRWGYRLYTDKLIF
V: TRDV2; size: medium-sized; D: NA; J: TRDJ1; length: 12; DNA: TGTGCCTGTTGGGCGGCCACCGATAAACTCATCTTT; CDR3: CACWAATDKLIF
V: TRDV1; size: medium-sized; D: NA; J: TRDJ1; length: 15; DNA: TGTGCTCTTGGGGCTGTTACGAGGGGCACCGATAAACTCATCTTT; CDR3: CALGAVTRGTDKLIF
V: TRDV1; size: few; D: TRDD3; J: TRDJ1; length: 17; DNA: TGTGCTCTTGGGGACCCTCCCTACGGCGGGGATATCGGTAAACTCATCTTT; CDR3: CALGDPPYGGDIGKLIF
V: TRDV1; size: medium-sized; D: TRDD3; J: TRDJ1; length: 21; DNA: TGTGCTCTTGGGGCCCGCCTTCCTAGGCTGGGGGATATACAGTACACCGATAAACTCATCTTT; CDR3: CALGARLPRLGDIQYTDKLIF
V: TRDV1; size: few; D: NA; J: TRDJ1; length: 17; DNA: TGTGCTCTTGGGGATGTCTGCCGCCCCCCGTACACCGATAAACTCATCTTT; CDR3: CALGDVCRPPYTDKLIF
V: TRDV1; size: NA; D: TRDD3; J: TRDJ1; length: 20; DNA: TGTGCTCTACTCCCCCTTACCTTACTGGGGGATAACTTATCCACCGATAAACTCATCTTT; CDR3: CALLPLTLLGDNLSTDKLIF
V: TRDV1; size: NA; D: TRDD3; J: TRDJ1; length: 18; DNA: TGTGCTCTTGGGGAACACTTCCTACCTTTACTGGGGGATACAGGACTCATCTTT; CDR3: CALGEHFLPLLGDTGLIF
V: TRDV1; size: medium-sized; D: TRDD3; J: TRDJ1; length: 17; DNA: TGTGCTCTTGGGGACCCTGGTTACTGGGGGATACTCGATAAACTCATCTTT; CDR3: CALGDPGYWGILDKLIF
V: TRDV1; size: NA; D: TRDD3; J: TRDJ1; length: 20; DNA: TGTGCTCTTGGGGAATTCAACTCCTACTTTTGGGGGATACGGGCCCATAAACTCATCTTT; CDR3: CALGEFNSYFWGIRAHKLIF
V: TRDV1; size: many; D: TRDD3; J: TRDJ1; length: 18; DNA: TGTGCTCTTGGGGTCCCTACACACTGGGGGATACTTGGCACCAAACTCATCTTT; CDR3: CALGVPTHWGILGTKLIF
V: TRDV1; size: few; D: NA; J: TRDJ1; length: 19; DNA: TGTGCTCTTGGGGAACTAGCCCAACGGGGGTCCACGTACACCGATAAACTCATCTTT; CDR3: CALGELAQRGSTYTDKLIF
V: TRDV1; size: NA; D: NA; J: TRDJ1; length: 12; DNA: TGTGCTCTTGGGAACCCAGTAAATAAACTCATCTTT; CDR3: CALGNPVNKLIF
V: TRDV1; size: few; D: TRDD3; J: TRDJ1; length: 22; DNA: TGTGCTCTTGGGGAACTCGAACTACGCGGCACTTGCACTGGGGGATACAGGGGGAAACTCATCTTT; CDR3: CALGELELRGTCTGGYRGKLIF
V: TRDV1; size: few; D: NA; J: TRDJ1; length: 20; DNA: TGTGCTCTTGGGGAACTTTCAGTCGGGGGGCCACCGGCGCCTATCGATAAACTCATCTTT; CDR3: CALGELSVGGPPAPIDKLIF
V: TRDV1; size: many; D: NA; J: TRDJ1; length: 17; DNA: TGTGCTCTTGGGGAACCGAACACGTTCCCCGAGGCCGATAAACTCATCTTT; CDR3: CALGEPNTFPEADKLIF
V: TRDV1; size: NA; D: TRDD3; J: TRDJ1; length: 20; DNA: TGTGCTCTTGGGGAACTCGTCCATGTCCTGGGGGTTTTTATCGCCGATAAACTCATCTTT; CDR3: CALGELVHVLGVFIADKLIF
V: TRDV1; size: many; D: TRDD2; J: TRDJ1; length: 18; DNA: TGTGCTCTTGGGACTTCCTACCGTACGGCCCCCTACACCGATAAACTCATCTTT; CDR3: CALGTSYRTAPYTDKLIF
V: TRDV1; size: NA; D: NA; J: TRDJ1; length: 17; DNA: TGTGCTCTTGGGGAACTTCCCATATGGCCTGTAGAGGATAAACTCATCTTT; CDR3: CALGELPIWPVEDKLIF
V: TRDV1; size: NA; D: TRDD3; J: TRDJ1; length: 21; DNA: TGTGCTCGTGCGCGCGGGCCTATCGGGGTCTGGGGGACACCGTACAGCGATAAACTCATCTTT; CDR3: CARARGPIGVWGTPYSDKLIF
V: TRDV1; size: NA; D: TRDD3; J: TRDJ1; length: 17; DNA: TGTGCTCTTGGGGAGCCTATCGCCGGACTGGGGGATAACAAACTCATCTTT; CDR3: CALGEPIAGLGDNKLIF
V: TRDV1; size: few; D: NA; J: TRDJ1; length: 17; DNA: TGTGCTCTTGGGGATCCTCTTCCCGCTAAAGGGACCGGGGAACTCATCTTT; CDR3: CALGDPLPAKGTGELIF
V: TRDV1; size: few; D: TRDD3; J: TRDJ1; length: 19; DNA: TGTGCTCTTGGGTCCCCTTTTTCCTACCCTGGGGGATACACCGATAAACTCATCTTT; CDR3: CALGSPFSYPGGYTDKLIF
V: TRDV1; size: few; D: NA; J: TRDJ1; length: 22; DNA: TGCGCTCTTGGGGAATATTTGGTACGAGGGGGACCCCATTCCGAACACACCGATAAACTCATCTTT; CDR3: CALGEYLVRGGPHSEHTDKLIF